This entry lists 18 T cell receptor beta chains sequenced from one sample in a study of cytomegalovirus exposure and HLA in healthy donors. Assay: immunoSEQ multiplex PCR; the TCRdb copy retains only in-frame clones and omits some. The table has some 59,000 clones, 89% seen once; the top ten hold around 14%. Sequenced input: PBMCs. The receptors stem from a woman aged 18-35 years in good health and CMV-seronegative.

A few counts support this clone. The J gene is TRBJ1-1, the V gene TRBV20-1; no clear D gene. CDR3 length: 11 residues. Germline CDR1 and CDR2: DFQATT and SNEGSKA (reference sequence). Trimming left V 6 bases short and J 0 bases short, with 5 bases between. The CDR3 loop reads CSASLNTEAFF. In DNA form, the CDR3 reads TGCAGTGCCAGTCTGAACACTGAAGCTTTCTTT.

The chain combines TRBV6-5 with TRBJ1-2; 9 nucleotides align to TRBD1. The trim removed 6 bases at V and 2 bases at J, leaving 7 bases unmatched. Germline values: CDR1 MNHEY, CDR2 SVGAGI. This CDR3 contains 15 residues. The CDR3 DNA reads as TGTGCCAGCAGCCTATCGGGGACAGGGAACTATGGCTACACCTTC. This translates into CASSLSGTGNYGYTF.

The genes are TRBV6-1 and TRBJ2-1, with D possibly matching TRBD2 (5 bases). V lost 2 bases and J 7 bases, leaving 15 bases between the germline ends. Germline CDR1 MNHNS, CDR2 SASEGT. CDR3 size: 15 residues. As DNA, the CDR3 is TGTGCCAGCAGTGAAAGCCGGGGTGACGTTAATGAGCAGTTCTTC. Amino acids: CASSESRGDVNEQFF.

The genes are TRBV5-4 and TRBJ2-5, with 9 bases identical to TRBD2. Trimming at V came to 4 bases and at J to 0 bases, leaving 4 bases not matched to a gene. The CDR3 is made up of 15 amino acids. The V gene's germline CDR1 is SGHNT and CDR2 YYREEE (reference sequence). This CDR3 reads CASSPTSGNQETQYF. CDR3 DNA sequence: TGTGCCAGCAGCCCGACTAGCGGAAACCAAGAGACCCAGTACTTC. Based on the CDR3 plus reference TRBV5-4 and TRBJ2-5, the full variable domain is ETGVTQSPTHLIKTRGQQVTLRCSSQSGHNTVSWYQQALGQGPQFIFQYYREEENGRGNFPPRFSGLQFPNYSSELNVNALELDDSALYLCASSPTSGNQETQYFGPGTRLLVL.

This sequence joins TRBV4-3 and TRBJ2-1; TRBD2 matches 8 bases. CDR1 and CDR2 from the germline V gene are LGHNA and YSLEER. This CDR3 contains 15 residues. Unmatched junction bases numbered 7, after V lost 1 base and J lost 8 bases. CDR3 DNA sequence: TGCGCCAGCAGCCAAGGGGGGACTAGTCATGATGAGCAGTTCTTC. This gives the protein CASSQGGTSHDEQFF.

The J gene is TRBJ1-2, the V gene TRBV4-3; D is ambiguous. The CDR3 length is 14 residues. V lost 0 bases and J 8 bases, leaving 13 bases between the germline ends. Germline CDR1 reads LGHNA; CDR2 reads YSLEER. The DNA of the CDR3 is TGCGCCAGCAGCCAAGATCAGAACGAGCGGGGCTACACCTTC. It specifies CASSQDQNERGYTF.

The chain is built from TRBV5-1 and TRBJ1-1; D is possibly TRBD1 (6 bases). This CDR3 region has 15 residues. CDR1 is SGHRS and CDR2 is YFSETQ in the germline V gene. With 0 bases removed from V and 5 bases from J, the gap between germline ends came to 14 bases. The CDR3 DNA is TGCGCCAGCAGCTTGGCCCAGGGGAGTTGGACTGAAGCTTTCTTT. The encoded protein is CASSLAQGSWTEAFF.

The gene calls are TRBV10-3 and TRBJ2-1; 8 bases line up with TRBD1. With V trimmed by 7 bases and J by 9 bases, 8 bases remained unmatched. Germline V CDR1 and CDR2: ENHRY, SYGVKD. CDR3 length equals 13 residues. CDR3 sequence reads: CAITERTGTEQFF. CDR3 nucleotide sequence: TGTGCCATCACCGAAAGGACAGGGACTGAGCAGTTCTTC.

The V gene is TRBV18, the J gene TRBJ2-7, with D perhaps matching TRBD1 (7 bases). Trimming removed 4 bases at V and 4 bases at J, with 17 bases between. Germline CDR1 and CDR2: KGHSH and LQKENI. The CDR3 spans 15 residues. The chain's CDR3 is CASSRPGGGGYEQYF. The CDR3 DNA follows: TGTGCCAGCTCACGTCCAGGGGGAGGCGGATACGAGCAGTACTTC.

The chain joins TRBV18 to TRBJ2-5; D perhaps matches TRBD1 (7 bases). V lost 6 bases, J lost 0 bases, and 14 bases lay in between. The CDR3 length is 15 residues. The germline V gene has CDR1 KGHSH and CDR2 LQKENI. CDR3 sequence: CASSRDRTYQETQYF. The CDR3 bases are TGTGCCAGCTCGCGGGACAGAACGTACCAAGAGACCCAGTACTTC.

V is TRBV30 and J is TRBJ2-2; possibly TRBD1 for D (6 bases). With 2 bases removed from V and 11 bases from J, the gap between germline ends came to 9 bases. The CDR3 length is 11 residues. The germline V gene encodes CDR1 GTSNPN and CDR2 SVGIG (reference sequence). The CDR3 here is CAWSSGVELFF. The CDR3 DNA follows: TGTGCCTGGAGTTCAGGGGTTGAGCTGTTTTTT.

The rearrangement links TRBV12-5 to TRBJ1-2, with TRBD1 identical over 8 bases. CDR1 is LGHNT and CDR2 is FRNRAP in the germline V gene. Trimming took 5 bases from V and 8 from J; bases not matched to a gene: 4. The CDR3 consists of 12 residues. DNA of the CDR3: TGTGCTAGTGGTGGGGGACAGGTCGGCTACACCTTC. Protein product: CASGGGQVGYTF.

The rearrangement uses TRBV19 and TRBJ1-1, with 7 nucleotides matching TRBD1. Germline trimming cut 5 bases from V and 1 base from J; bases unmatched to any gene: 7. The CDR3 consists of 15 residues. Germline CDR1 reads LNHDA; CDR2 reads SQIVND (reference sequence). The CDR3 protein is CASSPSTGKNTEAFF. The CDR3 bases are TGTGCCAGTAGTCCGTCGACAGGGAAGAACACTGAAGCTTTCTTT.

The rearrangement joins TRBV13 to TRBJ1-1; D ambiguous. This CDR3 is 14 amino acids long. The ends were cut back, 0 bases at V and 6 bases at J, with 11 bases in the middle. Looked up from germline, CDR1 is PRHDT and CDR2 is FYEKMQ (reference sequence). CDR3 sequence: CASSLGLAGAEAFF. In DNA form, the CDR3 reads TGTGCCAGCAGCTTAGGCCTAGCCGGGGCTGAAGCTTTCTTT. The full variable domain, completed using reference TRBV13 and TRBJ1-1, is AAGVIQSPRHLIKEKRETATLKCYPIPRHDTVYWYQQGPGQDPQFLISFYEKMQSDKGSIPDRFSAQQFSDYHSELNMSSLELGDSALYFCASSLGLAGAEAFFGQGTRLTVV.

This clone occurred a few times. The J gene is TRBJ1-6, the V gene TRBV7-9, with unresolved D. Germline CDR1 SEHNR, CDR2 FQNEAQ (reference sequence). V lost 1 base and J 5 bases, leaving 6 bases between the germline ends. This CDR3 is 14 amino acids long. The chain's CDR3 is CASSLGQNNSPLHF. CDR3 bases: TGTGCCAGCAGCTTAGGACAAAATAATTCACCCCTCCACTTT.

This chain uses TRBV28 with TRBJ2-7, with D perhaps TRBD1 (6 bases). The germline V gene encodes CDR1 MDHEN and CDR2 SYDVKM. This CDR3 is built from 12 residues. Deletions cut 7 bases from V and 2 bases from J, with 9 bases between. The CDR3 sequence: CASTQGPYEQYF. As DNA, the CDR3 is TGTGCCAGCACCCAGGGGCCCTACGAGCAGTACTTC.

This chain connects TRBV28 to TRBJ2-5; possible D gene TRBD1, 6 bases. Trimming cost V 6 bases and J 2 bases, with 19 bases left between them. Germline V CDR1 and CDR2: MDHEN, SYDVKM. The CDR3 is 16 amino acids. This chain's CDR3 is CASSRTGISIQETQYF. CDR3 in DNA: TGTGCCAGCAGCCGTACAGGGATTTCCATTCAAGAGACCCAGTACTTC.

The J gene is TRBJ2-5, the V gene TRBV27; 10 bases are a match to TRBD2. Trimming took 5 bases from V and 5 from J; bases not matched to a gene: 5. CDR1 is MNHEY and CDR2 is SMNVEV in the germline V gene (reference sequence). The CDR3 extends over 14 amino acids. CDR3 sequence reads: CASSGLAEGETQYF. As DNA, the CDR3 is TGTGCCAGCAGTGGACTAGCGGAGGGGGAGACCCAGTACTTC.